The entry below gives a single T cell receptor beta chain sequence along with its context. Its antigen remains unidentified. TCRdb's table, derived via immunoSEQ multiplex PCR, lists solely in-frame clones and lacks some. The sample lists about 49,000 clones, roughly 79% seen once, with 7.9% in the top ten. This sample stems from a study of OX40 agonist ivuxolimab in advanced cancers. Overall study: The mean age was approximately 60 years, ranging from about 20 to 79, with more than 70% of participants male.

The trim removed 9 bases at V and 3 bases at J, leaving 9 bases unmatched. The CDR3 has 15 amino acids. Germline V lookup: CDR1 MGHDK, CDR2 SYGVNS. Regarding the study as a whole: Among the nonresponders, some also had low normalized T-cell clonal expansion. Blood T cells, both CD4+ and CD8+, expanded clonally by week 6 at 0.1 to 3.0 mg/kg.

This TCR came from an adult with an advanced solid tumor such as melanoma, head and neck, liver or kidney cancer. Material: CD4+ or CD8+ T cells sorted from blood, obtained in a trial of the OX40 agonist ivuxolimab. The chain employs TRBV25-1 and TRBJ2-1; TRBD2 aligns across 9 bases. The CDR3 here is CASISGRGIYNEQFF. The CDR3 region has the DNA TGTGCCAGTATTAGCGGGAGAGGAATCTACAATGAGCAGTTCTTC.